This is a list of T cell receptor beta chains from one sample in a study of Graves' ophthalmopathy and Graves' hyperthyroidism. TCRdb re-derived calls from the multiplex PCR reads in MiXCR, one entry per CDR3 protein. The sample shows about 660,000 distinct CDR3 sequences, about two fifths of them seen only once. Sequencing was performed on peripheral blood. Every receptor here comes from an adult man with Graves' ophthalmopathy. The CDR3 runs from the conserved cysteine through the conserved F or W. The order of the fields is clone size, V gene, J gene, D gene, CDR3 protein, CDR3 DNA. D genes are given only for firm matches. Not every row has a clone size; where given, it reads once, few, many or a size class.

>once|TRBV9|TRBJ1-3|NA
CASSVRGNTIYF
TGTGCCAGCAGCGTTCGCGGGAACACCATATATTTT
>NA|TRBV2|TRBJ2-7|NA
CASTADLDNEQYF
TGTGCCAGCACAGCGGACCTGGACAATGAGCAGTACTTC
>few|TRBV5-1|TRBJ2-2|NA
CASSLTDGPGELFF
TGCGCCAGCAGCTTAACAGATGGACCCGGGGAGCTGTTTTTT
>NA|TRBV25-1|TRBJ1-2|NA
CASSERQSTESYGYTF
TGTGCCAGCAGTGAGCGACAATCGACAGAAAGCTATGGCTACACCTTC
>few|TRBV4-3|TRBJ2-7|TRBD1
CASSQGGQGAAYEQYF
TGCGCCAGCAGCCAAGGGGGACAGGGGGCCGCCTACGAGCAGTACTTC
>NA|TRBV4-2|TRBJ2-5|NA
CASSPRERGETQYF
TGTGCCAGCAGCCCAAGAGAACGCGGGGAGACCCAGTACTTC
>once|TRBV7-2|TRBJ1-1|TRBD1
CASSLSRDRGEITEAFF
TGTGCCAGCAGCTTGAGCCGGGACAGGGGGGAGATTACTGAAGCTTTCTTT
>few|TRBV7-2|TRBJ1-3|NA
CASSLYYGTRSSGNTIYF
TGTGCCAGCAGCTTGTATTACGGGACGAGAAGCTCTGGAAACACCATATATTTT
>NA|TRBV3-1|TRBJ1-2|NA
CASSFGRPLYGYTF
TGTGCCAGCAGCTTCGGCAGGCCTTTGTATGGCTACACCTTC
>many|TRBV11-2|TRBJ1-2|NA
CASSSPGQVTGGYTF
TGTGCCAGCAGCTCGCCGGGGCAGGTCACCGGTGGCTACACCTTC
>few|TRBV12-3/TRBV12-4|TRBJ1-1|NA
CASSLRVRVVGNTEAFF
TGTGCCAGCAGTTTAAGAGTGAGGGTAGTAGGGAACACTGAAGCTTTCTTT
>NA|TRBV29-1|TRBJ1-5|NA
CSVEEVAGGPGTQHF
TGCAGCGTTGAAGAGGTAGCGGGAGGGCCTGGGACCCAGCATTTT
>many|TRBV20-1|TRBJ1-2|NA
CSANDVWGYGYTF
TGCAGTGCTAACGACGTTTGGGGCTATGGCTACACCTTC
>few|TRBV11-2|TRBJ2-2|TRBD1
CASSSIKQGSGELFF
TGTGCCAGCAGCTCGATTAAACAGGGGTCCGGGGAGCTGTTTTTT
>NA|TRBV29-1|TRBJ1-2|NA
CSVGLAGGPNYGYTF
TGCAGCGTTGGACTAGCGGGAGGGCCTAACTATGGCTACACCTTC
>NA|TRBV19|TRBJ1-5|NA
CASSIAGDGLGGPQHF
TGTGCCAGTAGTATAGCCGGGGACGGCCTCGGGGGACCCCAGCATTTT
>NA|TRBV29-1|TRBJ1-2|NA
CSVRDGPYGYTF
TGCAGCGTCCGGGACGGACCCTATGGCTACACCTTC
>NA|TRBV5-1|TRBJ2-2|TRBD1
CASSPGTGSKIAGELFF
TGCGCCAGCAGCCCCGGGACAGGGTCTAAAATAGCCGGGGAGCTGTTTTTT
>NA|TRBV6-1|TRBJ2-7|NA
CASSGGHSTSYEQYF
TGTGCCAGCAGTGGCGGACACTCTACTTCCTACGAGCAGTACTTC